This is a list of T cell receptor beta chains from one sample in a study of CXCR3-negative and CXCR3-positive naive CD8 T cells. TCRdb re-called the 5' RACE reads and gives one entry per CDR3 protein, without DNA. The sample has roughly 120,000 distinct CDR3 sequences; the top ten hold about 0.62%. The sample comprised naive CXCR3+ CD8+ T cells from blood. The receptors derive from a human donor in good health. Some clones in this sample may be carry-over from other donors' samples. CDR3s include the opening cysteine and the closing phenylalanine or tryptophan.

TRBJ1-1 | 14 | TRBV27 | CASSLFDENTEAFF
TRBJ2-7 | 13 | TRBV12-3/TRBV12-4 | CASRASGPLEQYF
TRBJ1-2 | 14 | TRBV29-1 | CSVVRTGRIYGYTF
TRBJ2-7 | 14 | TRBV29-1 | CSAYGTGSSYEQYF
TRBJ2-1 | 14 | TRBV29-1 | CSAQGGGSGNEQFF
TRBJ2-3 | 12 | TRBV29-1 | CSVDYDGDTQYF
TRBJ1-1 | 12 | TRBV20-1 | CSARPGYTEAFF
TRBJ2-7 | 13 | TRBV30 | CAWSAGSFYEQYF
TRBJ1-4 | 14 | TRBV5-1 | CASSTGRIGEKLFF
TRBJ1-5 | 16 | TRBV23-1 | CASSQFWAPRNQPQHF
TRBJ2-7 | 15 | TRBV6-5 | CASSHTGGPTYEQYF
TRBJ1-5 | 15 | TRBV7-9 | CASSGRSYSNQPQHF
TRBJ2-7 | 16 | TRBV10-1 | CASSESEGQGKDEQYF
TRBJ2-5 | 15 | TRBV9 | CASSVEGRAQETQYF
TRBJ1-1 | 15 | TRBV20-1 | CSARDLGAGITEAFF
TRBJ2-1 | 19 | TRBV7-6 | CASSLVRLAGGPTYNEQFF
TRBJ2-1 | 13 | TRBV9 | CASSPTQGNEQFF
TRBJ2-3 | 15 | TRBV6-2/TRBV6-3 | CARLLEGRSTDTQYF
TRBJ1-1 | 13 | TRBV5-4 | CASSWGPNTEAFF
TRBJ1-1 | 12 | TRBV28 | CASSLSATEAFF
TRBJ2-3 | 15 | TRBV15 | CATSRFVGGTDTQYF
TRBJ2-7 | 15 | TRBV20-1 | CSARSLAGNSYEQYF
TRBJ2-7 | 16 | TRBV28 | CASSPNTGTNFDEQYF
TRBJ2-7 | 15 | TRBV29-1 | CSVLLLAGVEDEQYF
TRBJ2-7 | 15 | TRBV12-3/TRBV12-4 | CASSSWTGSSYEQYF
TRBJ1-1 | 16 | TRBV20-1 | CSARDWRQEMNTEAFF
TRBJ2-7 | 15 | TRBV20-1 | CSADEGQKITYEQYF
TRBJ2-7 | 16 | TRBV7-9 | CASSPPRQGSWDEQYF
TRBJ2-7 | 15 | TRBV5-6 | CASSPAGTGPYEQYF
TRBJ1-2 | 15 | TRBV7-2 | CASSLEVGQGYGYTF
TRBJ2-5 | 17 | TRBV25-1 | CASSEYLAGGPGETQYF
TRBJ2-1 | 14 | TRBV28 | CASSFHLAGGEQFF
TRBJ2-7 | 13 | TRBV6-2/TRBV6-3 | CASSIGTTYQQYF
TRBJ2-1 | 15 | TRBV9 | CASSVARSGYNEQFF
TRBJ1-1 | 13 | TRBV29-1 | CSVGGQGNTEAFF
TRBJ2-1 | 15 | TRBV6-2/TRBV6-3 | CASSGDRDSYNEQFF
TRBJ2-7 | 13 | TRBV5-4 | CASSLMPSYEQYF
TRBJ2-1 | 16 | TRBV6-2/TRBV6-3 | CASSYSRTVMGNEQFF
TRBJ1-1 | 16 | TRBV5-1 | CASSLSATNTGAEAFF
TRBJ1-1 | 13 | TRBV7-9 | CASSLGDFPWAFF
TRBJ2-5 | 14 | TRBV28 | CASSFGTEIGAQYF
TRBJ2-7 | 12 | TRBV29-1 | CSVPLGPYEQYF
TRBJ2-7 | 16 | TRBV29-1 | CSADRGSGTDSYEQYF
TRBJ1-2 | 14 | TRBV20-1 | CSASPDRSPYGYTF
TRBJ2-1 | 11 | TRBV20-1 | CSARQYNEQFF
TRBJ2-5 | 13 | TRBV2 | CASKNQGAETQYF
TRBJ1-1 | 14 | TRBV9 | CASSVESAGAEAFF
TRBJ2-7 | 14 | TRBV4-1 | CASRQNEGYYEQYF
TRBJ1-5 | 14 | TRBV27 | CASSPRTANQPQHF
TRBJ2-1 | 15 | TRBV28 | CASRWVQSSYNEQFF
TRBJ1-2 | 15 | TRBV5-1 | CASSSGQGVILGYTF
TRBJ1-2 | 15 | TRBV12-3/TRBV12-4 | CASSPTSPLTGGYTF
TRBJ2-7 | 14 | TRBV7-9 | CASTGDSTNYEQYF
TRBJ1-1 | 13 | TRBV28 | CASSYRGMPEAFF
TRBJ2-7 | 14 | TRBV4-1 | CASSQAEDSYEQYF